This T cell receptor (beta chain) comes out of a study of regulatory T cells in long-lasting Graves disease. HTBI primers from iRepertoire and Arm-PCR of CDR3 regions yielded the TCR beta libraries. Using its own MiXCR run on the multiplex PCR reads, TCRdb lists one record per CDR3 protein. Found here are hundreds of thousands of distinct CDR3 sequences, approximately 13% of them singletons; the top ten hold roughly a tenth. The V gene lost 1 base and the J gene lost 4 bases, with 10 bases spanning the gap. Looked up from germline, CDR1 is SGHAT and CDR2 is FQNNGV. This CDR3 has 14 amino acids. As to time point: newly diagnosed GD, antithyroid drugs for less than 3 months. Following extraction of RNA from PBMCs, that RNA was used to make the TCR library. The same data also went into a second study, on T cells in Graves' hyperthyroidism and ophthalmopathy. From that report: TCR CDR3 regions were first amplified by RT-PCR with HTBI primers.

The chain links TRBV11-2 to TRBJ2-5, with D uncertain. The sequence was collected from a man aged 30 to 39 with Graves disease. The sample in question was peripheral blood mononuclear cells (PBMCs), obtained at new diagnosis, from a patient treated with antithyroid drugs. The CDR3 DNA reads TGTGCCAGCAGCTTAGGGGCAGAGACAGAGACCCAGTACTTC. It encodes CASSLGAETETQYF.